The 8 T cell receptor beta chains below come from one sample, sequenced in a study of cytomegalovirus exposure and HLA in healthy donors. A multiplex PCR was run with 60 Vbeta primers and 13 Jbeta primers. Produced via immunoSEQ multiplex PCR; TCRdb's table is partial and in-frame only. Among over 200,000 clones listed, 85% to 90% were seen once. The sequencing input was PBMCs. The receptors stem from a woman aged 18-29 years in good health and CMV-seronegative.

The rearrangement uses TRBV29-1 and TRBJ2-7; no firm D call. The CDR3 extends over 13 amino acids. The germline V gene has CDR1 SQVTM and CDR2 ANQGSEA. The ends were cut back, 1 base at V and 3 bases at J, with 10 bases in the middle. CDR3 residues: CSVEGTKDYEQYF. DNA of the CDR3: TGCAGCGTTGAAGGCACAAAAGACTACGAGCAGTACTTC.

The chain joins TRBV7-9 to TRBJ2-5; 12 nucleotides match TRBD2. V gave up 3 bases and J gave up 4 bases; unmatched junction bases: 3. The CDR3 is made up of 15 amino acids. Germline V gene lookup returns CDR1 SEHNR and CDR2 FQNEAQ (reference sequence). The CDR3 region is CASSFRGLAGETQYF. The CDR3 nucleotides are TGTGCCAGCAGCTTTCGGGGACTAGCGGGAGAGACCCAGTACTTC.

The gene calls are TRBV7-2 and TRBJ2-3, with TRBD2 matching 7 bases. The CDR3 extends over 16 amino acids. From germline, CDR1 is SGHTA and CDR2 FQGNSA. V lost 2 bases and J lost 2; bases outside the gene matches: 7. The CDR3 DNA follows: TGTGCCAGCAGCTTAAGTTTAGCGGGCAACACAGATACGCAGTATTTT. It is translated as CASSLSLAGNTDTQYF. The whole variable domain, filled in from reference TRBV7-2 and TRBJ2-3, reads GAGVSQSPSNKVTEKGKDVELRCDPISGHTALYWYRQSLGQGLEFLIYFQGNSAPDKSGLPSDRFSAERTGGSVSTLTIQRTQQEDSAVYLCASSLSLAGNTDTQYFGPGTRLTVL.

This clone appeared once. The rearrangement joins TRBV30 to TRBJ2-3; TRBD2 aligns across 8 bases. Germline trimming cut 5 bases from V and 4 bases from J; bases unmatched to any gene: 8. Germline CDR1 and CDR2: GTSNPN and SVGIG (reference sequence). The CDR3 is 14 residues long. CDR3 in amino acids: CAWALGGDADTQYF. CDR3 in DNA: TGTGCCTGGGCGCTCGGGGGGGATGCAGATACGCAGTATTTT.

This chain links TRBV9 with TRBJ2-7, with a possible D match to TRBD2 (6 bases). Trimming took 0 bases from V and 6 from J, leaving 16 bases between them. There are 15 residues in the CDR3. CDR1 SGDLS and CDR2 YYNGEE come from the germline V gene. DNA of the CDR3: TGTGCCAGCAGCGTAGCAAGCGGAGGGTTACCCGAGCAGTACTTC. Translated, it gives CASSVASGGLPEQYF. Based on the CDR3 plus reference TRBV9 and TRBJ2-7, the full variable domain is DSGVTQTPKHLITATGQRVTLRCSPRSGDLSVYWYQQSLDQGLQFLIQYYNGEERAKGNILERFSAQQFPDLHSELNLSSLELGDSALYFCASSVASGGLPEQYFGPGTRLTVT.

The rearrangement uses TRBV18 and TRBJ2-7; 14 bases match TRBD2. Per germline, CDR1 KGHSH and CDR2 LQKENI. With V trimmed by 4 bases and J by 5 bases, 7 bases remained unmatched. The CDR3 consists of 16 residues. CDR3 bases: TGTGCCAGCTCACGAACCGGGACTAGCGGGGGCCACGAGCAGTACTTC. Translating it yields CASSRTGTSGGHEQYF.

The chain links TRBV2 to TRBJ2-6; D gene uncertain. Germline-derived CDR1 and CDR2 are SNHLY and FYNNEI. CDR3 length: 15 residues. The ends were cut back, 6 bases at V and 0 bases at J, with 9 bases in the middle. The CDR3 protein is CASRLTPSGANVLTF. In DNA form, the CDR3 reads TGTGCCAGCAGGCTCACACCCTCTGGGGCCAACGTCCTGACTTTC.

The rearrangement links TRBV5-1 to TRBJ2-1; 7 nucleotides match TRBD2. The CDR3 has 16 residues. Germline loops: CDR1 SGHRS, CDR2 YFSETQ. V trimming: 4 bases; J trimming: 0 bases; junction bases outside the gene matches: 7. CDR3 loop: CASSLTAGYSYNEQFF. For the CDR3, the DNA is TGCGCCAGCAGCCTAACAGCGGGATACTCCTACAATGAGCAGTTCTTC. Based on the CDR3 plus reference TRBV5-1 and TRBJ2-1, the full variable domain is KAGVTQTPRYLIKTRGQQVTLSCSPISGHRSVSWYQQTPGQGLQFLFEYFSETQRNKGNFPGRFSGRQFSNSRSEMNVSTLELGDSALYLCASSLTAGYSYNEQFFGPGTRLTVL.